This T cell receptor beta chain appears in the sequencing data of a study of CD8+CD57+ T cells in acquired aplastic anemia. The wider study: Isolated CD4+ and CD8+ cells, once sorted, yielded DNA averaging around 2.9 ug. Findings and limits, study-wide: Roughly 31 CD8+ CDR3 sequences were shared between patients and controls.

Genomic DNA constituted the template upon which TCR beta VDJ and CDR3 profiling was performed. From the reads, TCRdb called clonotypes with MiXCR, one entry per CDR3 protein. This table has roughly 200,000 distinct CDR3 sequences, 65% appearing once. Previously, flow cytometry had revealed CD8+CD57+ cell expansion in the patients chosen for sequencing. Severe acquired aplastic anemia was diagnosed in all patients. There was no therapy given to any patient before the blood sampling took place. Comment on this clonotype: Antigen unknown.

Deletions cut 4 bases from V and 10 bases from J, with 9 bases between. The CDR3 is 11 residues long. Germline V gives CDR1 SGHDT, CDR2 YYEEEE. This receptor was obtained from a human donor with aplastic anemia. The specimen was sorted CD4+, CD8+, or CD8+CD57+ T cells (not recorded which) from PBMCs. The chain recombines TRBV5-6 with TRBJ2-1; D gene unclear. CDR3 amino acids: CASSQSGEQFF. The DNA of the CDR3 is TGTGCCAGCAGCCAATCCGGAGAGCAGTTCTTC.